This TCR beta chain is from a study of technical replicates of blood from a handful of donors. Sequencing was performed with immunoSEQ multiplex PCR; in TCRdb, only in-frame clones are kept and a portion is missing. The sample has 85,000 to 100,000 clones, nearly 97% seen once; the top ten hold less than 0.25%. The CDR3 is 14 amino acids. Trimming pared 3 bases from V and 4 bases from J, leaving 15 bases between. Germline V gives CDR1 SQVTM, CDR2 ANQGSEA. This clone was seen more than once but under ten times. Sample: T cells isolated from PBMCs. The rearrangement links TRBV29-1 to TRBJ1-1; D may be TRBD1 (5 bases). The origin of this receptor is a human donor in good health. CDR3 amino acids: CSVERDRQTTEAFF. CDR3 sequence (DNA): TGCAGCGTTGAGAGAGATCGACAGACCACTGAAGCTTTCTTT.